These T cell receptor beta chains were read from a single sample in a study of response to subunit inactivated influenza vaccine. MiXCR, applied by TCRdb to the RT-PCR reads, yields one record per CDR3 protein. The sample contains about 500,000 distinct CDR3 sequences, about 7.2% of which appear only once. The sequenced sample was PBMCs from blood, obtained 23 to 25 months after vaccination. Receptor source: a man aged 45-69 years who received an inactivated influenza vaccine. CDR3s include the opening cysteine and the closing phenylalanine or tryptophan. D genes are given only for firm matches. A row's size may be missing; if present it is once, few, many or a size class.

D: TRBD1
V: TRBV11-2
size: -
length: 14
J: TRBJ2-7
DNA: TGTGCCAGCAGCTTCGGGACAGGGGGTTTCGAGCAGTACTTC
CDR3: CASSFGTGGFEQYF

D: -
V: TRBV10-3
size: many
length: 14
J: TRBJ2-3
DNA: TGTGCCATCAGCAGCAAAGATTTGGCGGATACGCAGTATTTT
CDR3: CAISSKDLADTQYF

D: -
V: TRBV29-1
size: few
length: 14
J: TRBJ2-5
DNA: TGCAGCGTTGGAGCGGCCGGTGGGGTAGAGACCCAGTACTTC
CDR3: CSVGAAGGVETQYF

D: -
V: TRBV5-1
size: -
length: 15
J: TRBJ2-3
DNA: TGCGCCAGCAGCTTGGGACAGCCCCTCACAGATACGCAGTATTTT
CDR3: CASSLGQPLTDTQYF

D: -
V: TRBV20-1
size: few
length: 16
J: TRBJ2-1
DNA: TGCAGTGCTAGCGGGTACGGAAACCTCCTTTACAATGAGCAGTTCTTC
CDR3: CSASGYGNLLYNEQFF

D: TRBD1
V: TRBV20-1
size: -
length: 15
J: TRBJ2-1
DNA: TGCAGTGCTAGAGTACCCGGACAGGTTAAGAATGAGCAGTTCTTC
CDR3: CSARVPGQVKNEQFF

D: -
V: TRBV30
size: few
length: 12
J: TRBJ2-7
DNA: TGTGCCTGGAGGGCACGGGGGCTGGGGCAGTACTTC
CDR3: CAWRARGLGQYF

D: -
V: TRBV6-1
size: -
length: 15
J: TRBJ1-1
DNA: TGTGCCACCGGGTGGGGTAGGGGTCGGAACACTGAAGCTTTCTTT
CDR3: CATGWGRGRNTEAFF

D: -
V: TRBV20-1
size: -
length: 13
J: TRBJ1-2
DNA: TGCAGTGCTAGTAGGGGACTGGTTGATGGCTACACCTTC
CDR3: CSASRGLVDGYTF

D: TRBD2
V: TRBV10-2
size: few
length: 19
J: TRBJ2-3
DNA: TGCGCCAGCAGTGAGCGGTGGCTAGCGGGGGATTTTAGCACAGATACGCAGTATTTT
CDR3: CASSERWLAGDFSTDTQYF

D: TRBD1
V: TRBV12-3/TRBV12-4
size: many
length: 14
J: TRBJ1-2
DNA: TGTGCCAGCAGTCCACAGGGGGCGGGCTATGGCTACACCTTC
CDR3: CASSPQGAGYGYTF

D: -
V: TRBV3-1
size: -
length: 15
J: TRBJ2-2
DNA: TGTGCCAGCAGCCTGGGACGGCCGAACACCGGGGAGCTGTTTTTT
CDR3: CASSLGRPNTGELFF

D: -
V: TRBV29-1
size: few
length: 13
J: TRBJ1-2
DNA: TGCAGCGTTGACTCCGGGGGTGGCTATGGCTACACCTTC
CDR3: CSVDSGGGYGYTF

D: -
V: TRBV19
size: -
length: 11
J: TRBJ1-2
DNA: TGTGCCACCAAAGCTAACTATGGCTACACCTTC
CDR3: CATKANYGYTF

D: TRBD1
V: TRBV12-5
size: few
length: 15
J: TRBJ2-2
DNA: TGTGCTAGTGGTCCCTGGACAGGGAACACCGGGGAGCTGTTTTTT
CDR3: CASGPWTGNTGELFF

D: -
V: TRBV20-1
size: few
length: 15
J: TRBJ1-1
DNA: TGCAGTGCTAGAGATTGGGCCGGAACGGGGACTGAAGCTTTCTTT
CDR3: CSARDWAGTGTEAFF

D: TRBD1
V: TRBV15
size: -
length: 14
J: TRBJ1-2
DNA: TGTGCCACCAGCAAGGACAGGGGGCTTCATGGCTACACCTTC
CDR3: CATSKDRGLHGYTF

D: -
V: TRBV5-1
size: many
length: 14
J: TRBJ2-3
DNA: TGCGCCAGCACGGAGGCTCCCGGGCGGGATACGCAGTATTTT
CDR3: CASTEAPGRDTQYF

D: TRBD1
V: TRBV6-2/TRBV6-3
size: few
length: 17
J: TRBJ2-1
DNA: TGTGCCAGCAGCTACAATAAACTCCGGGACAGATACAATGAGCAGTTCTTC
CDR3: CASSYNKLRDRYNEQFF

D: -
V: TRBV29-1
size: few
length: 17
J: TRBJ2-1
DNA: TGCAGCGTTGATGGGGGAGGCGGGTTAAGCTCCTACAATGAGCAGTTCTTC
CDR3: CSVDGGGGLSSYNEQFF

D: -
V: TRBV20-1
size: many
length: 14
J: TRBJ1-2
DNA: TGCAGTGCCCTAGGCACAGACCTGACCTATGGCTACACCTTC
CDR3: CSALGTDLTYGYTF

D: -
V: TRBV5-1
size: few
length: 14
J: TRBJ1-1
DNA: TGCGCCAGCAGCTTGCACCAGGGGACCACTGAAGCTTTCTTT
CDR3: CASSLHQGTTEAFF

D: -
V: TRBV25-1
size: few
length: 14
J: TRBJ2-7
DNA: TGTGCCAGCAGTGAATTCGGCGGGCCGAGGGAGCAGTACTTC
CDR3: CASSEFGGPREQYF

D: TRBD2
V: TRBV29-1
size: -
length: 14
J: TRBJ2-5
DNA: TGCAGCGTCGGGACTAGCGGGTGGTTGGAGACCCAGTACTTC
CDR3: CSVGTSGWLETQYF

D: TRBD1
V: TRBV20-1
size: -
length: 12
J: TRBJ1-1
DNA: TGCAGTGCTAGAGAACGGGACAGGGCGGCTTTCTTT
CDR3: CSARERDRAAFF

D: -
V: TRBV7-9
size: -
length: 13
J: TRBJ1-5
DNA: TGTGCCAGCAGCCCACATAGCAATCAGCCCCAGCATTTT
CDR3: CASSPHSNQPQHF

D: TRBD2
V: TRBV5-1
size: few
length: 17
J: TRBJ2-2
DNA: TGCGCCAGCAGCCCACTTTGGCGGGGGGCCTCCACCGGGGAGCTGTTTTTT
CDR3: CASSPLWRGASTGELFF

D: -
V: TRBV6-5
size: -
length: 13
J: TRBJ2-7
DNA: TGTGCCAGCAGTTACGCCCCCCGGTACGAGCAGTACTTC
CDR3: CASSYAPRYEQYF

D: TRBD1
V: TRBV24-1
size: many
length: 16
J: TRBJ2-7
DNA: TGTGCCACCAGTGATACTGGGGACAGGGGTTCCTACGAGCAGTACTTC
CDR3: CATSDTGDRGSYEQYF

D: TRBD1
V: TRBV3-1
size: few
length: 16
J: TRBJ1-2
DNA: TGTGCCAGCACAAATTGGGACAGGGGCTTCGACTATGGCTACACCTTC
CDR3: CASTNWDRGFDYGYTF

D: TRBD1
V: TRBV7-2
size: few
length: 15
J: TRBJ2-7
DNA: TGTGCCAGCAGCTCTGGGACAGGGCGGTCCCTCGAGCAGTACTTC
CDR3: CASSSGTGRSLEQYF

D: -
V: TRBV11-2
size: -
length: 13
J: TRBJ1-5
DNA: TGTGCCAGCAGCACAGCCCCATATCAGCCCCAGCATTTT
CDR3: CASSTAPYQPQHF

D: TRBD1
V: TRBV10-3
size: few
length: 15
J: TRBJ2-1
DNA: TGTGCCATCAGTCCACCGGGACAGTCTTACAATGAGCAGTTCTTC
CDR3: CAISPPGQSYNEQFF

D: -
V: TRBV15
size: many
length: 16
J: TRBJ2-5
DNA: TGTGCCACCAGCAGAGGGGGCGGGGAGTACCAAGAGACCCAGTACTTC
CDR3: CATSRGGGEYQETQYF

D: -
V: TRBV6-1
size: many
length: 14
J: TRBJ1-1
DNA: TGTGCCAGCAGCGTAGGGGGAGATTTAACTGAAGCTTTCTTT
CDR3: CASSVGGDLTEAFF

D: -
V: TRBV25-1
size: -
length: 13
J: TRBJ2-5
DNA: TGTGCCAGCAGTCCCTTCGGGGTAGAGACCCAGTACTTC
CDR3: CASSPFGVETQYF

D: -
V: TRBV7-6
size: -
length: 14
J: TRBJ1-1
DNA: TGTGCCAGCAGCTTAGGGACGGGCCCCACTGAAGCTTTCTTT
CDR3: CASSLGTGPTEAFF

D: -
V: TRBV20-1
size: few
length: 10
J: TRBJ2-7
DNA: TGCAGTGCTAGATACTACGAGCAGTACTTC
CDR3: CSARYYEQYF

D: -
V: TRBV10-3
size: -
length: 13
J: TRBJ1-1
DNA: TGTGCCATCAGTACGGAGGGGGACACTGAAGCTTTCTTT
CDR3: CAISTEGDTEAFF

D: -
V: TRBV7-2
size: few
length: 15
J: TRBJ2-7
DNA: TGTGCCAGCAGCTTAGTACAGCGCAGCGACTACGAGCAGTACTTC
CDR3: CASSLVQRSDYEQYF

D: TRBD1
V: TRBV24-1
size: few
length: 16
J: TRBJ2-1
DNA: TGTGCCACCAGTGATGCGACAGGGAAGGGGTACAATGAGCAGTTCTTC
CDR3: CATSDATGKGYNEQFF

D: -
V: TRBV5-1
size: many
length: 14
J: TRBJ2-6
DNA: TGCGCCAGCAGTTCAGGATCTGGGGCCAACGTCCTGACTTTC
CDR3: CASSSGSGANVLTF

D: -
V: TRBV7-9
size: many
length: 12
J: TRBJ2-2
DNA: TGTGCCAGCAGCTTCGGGTCCGGGGAGCTGTTTTTT
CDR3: CASSFGSGELFF

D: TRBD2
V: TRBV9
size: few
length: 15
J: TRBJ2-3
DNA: TGTGCCAGCAGCCCGACAGCGGGAGTTACAGATACGCAGTATTTT
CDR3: CASSPTAGVTDTQYF

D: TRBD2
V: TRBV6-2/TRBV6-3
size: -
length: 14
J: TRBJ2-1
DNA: TGTGCCACTACTGAACTAGCGGGAGAGAATGAGCAGTTCTTC
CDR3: CATTELAGENEQFF

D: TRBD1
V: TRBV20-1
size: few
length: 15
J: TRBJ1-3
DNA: TGCAGTGCCGAAAACAGGGGGTGGGATGGAAACACCATATATTTT
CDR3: CSAENRGWDGNTIYF

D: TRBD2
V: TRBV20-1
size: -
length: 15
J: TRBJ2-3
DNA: TGCAGTGCTAGGAGTCTAGCGGGGGACACAGATACGCAGTATTTT
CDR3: CSARSLAGDTDTQYF

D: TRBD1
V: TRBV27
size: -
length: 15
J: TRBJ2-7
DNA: TGTGCCAGCAGGCGCGGGACAGGGGGCTTTTACGAGCAGTACTTC
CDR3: CASRRGTGGFYEQYF

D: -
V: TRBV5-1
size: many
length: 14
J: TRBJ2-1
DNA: TGCGCCAGCAGCCGTGGTCCCGATTACAATGAGCAGTTCTTC
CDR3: CASSRGPDYNEQFF

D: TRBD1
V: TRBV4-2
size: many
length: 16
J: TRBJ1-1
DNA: TGTGCCAGCAGCCAAGATCGCAGTGACAGGGGCTCTCAAGCTTTCTTT
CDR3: CASSQDRSDRGSQAFF

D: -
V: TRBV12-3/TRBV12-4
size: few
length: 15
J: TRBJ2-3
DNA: TGTGCCAGCAGCCCTACAGGAGCTCGCACAGATACGCAGTATTTT
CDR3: CASSPTGARTDTQYF

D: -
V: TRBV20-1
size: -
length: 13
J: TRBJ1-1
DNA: TGCAGTGCTAGACGCGGGCTGGACACTGAAGCTTTCTTT
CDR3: CSARRGLDTEAFF

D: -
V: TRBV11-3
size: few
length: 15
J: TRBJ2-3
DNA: TGTGCCAGCAGCTTTTCGAGCCTAGACACAGATACGCAGTATTTT
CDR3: CASSFSSLDTDTQYF

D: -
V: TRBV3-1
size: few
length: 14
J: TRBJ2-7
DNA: TGTGCCAGCAGCCAAGGTGGGGGGGCCGGCGAGCAGTACTTC
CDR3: CASSQGGGAGEQYF